This T cell receptor (beta chain) is from a study of T cell changes during pregnancy in multiple sclerosis. The CDR3 loop spans 13 amino acids. V was shortened by 7 bases and J by 3 bases, with 9 bases between the two germline ends. In germline, CDR1 is LNHDA, CDR2 SQIVND (reference sequence). Clones were read by immunoSEQ multiplex PCR, and TCRdb kept only the in-frame ones, dropping some. The table includes fewer than 100,000 clones, about 88% detected once. The rearrangement uses TRBV19 and TRBJ2-2, with D possibly being TRBD1 (5 bases). The receptor was isolated from a female donor with multiple sclerosis, enrolled in a pregnancy study. Source: peripheral blood, taken before pregnancy. CDR3 DNA sequence: TGTGCCAGTAACAGGCCCGACACCGGGGAGCTGTTTTTT. This gives the protein CASNRPDTGELFF.